Listed below are T cell receptor beta chains from one sample, sequenced in a study of blood T cells in healthy people across ages. TCRdb re-analysed the 5' RACE reads in MiXCR, keeping a single row per CDR3 protein. Altogether 1.5 million or so distinct CDR3 sequences are present, roughly 43% being singletons, with the ten largest covering around 4%. The sequenced sample was blood. The receptors were sampled from a young woman in good health. The CDR3 runs from the conserved cysteine through the conserved F or W. Fields, in order: D gene, J gene, V gene, clone size, CDR3 protein, CDR3 DNA. A D gene is named only where the DNA matches it firmly. Expanded clones are given a class, and other clones once, few, many or no size at all.

NA	TRBJ2-5	TRBV20-1	many	CSARLDGETQYF	TGCAGTGCTCGACTGGACGGCGAGACCCAGTACTTC
NA	TRBJ1-2	TRBV29-1	few	CSVDSRTLNYGYTF	TGCAGCGTTGATTCCCGGACACTTAACTATGGCTACACCTTC
NA	TRBJ2-1	TRBV20-1	NA	CSAPNIPPYNEQFF	TGCAGTGCCCCAAACATTCCCCCCTACAATGAGCAGTTCTTC
NA	TRBJ2-3	TRBV12-5	NA	CASGLYTSTDTQYF	TGTGCTAGTGGCCTTTATACTAGCACAGATACGCAGTATTTT
NA	TRBJ1-1	TRBV10-2	NA	CASSESRNTEAFF	TGCGCCAGCAGTGAGAGCAGGAACACTGAAGCTTTCTTT
TRBD1	TRBJ1-3	TRBV12-3/TRBV12-4	NA	CASVQGAMGNTIYF	TGTGCCAGCGTACAGGGGGCAATGGGAAACACCATATATTTT
TRBD2	TRBJ2-1	TRBV9	NA	CASSVTFASGSNEQFF	TGTGCCAGCAGCGTGACCTTCGCTAGCGGGAGTAATGAGCAGTTCTTC
TRBD2	TRBJ2-4	TRBV4-1	NA	CASSAPGTRVYNEQYF	TGCGCCAGCAGCGCCCCCGGGACTAGGGTATACAATGAGCAGTACTTC
NA	TRBJ1-6	TRBV6-1	NA	CASTRGLGDLESSYNSPLHF	TGTGCCAGCACACGGGGCTTGGGGGACCTTGAGAGCTCCTATAATTCACCCCTCCACTTT
NA	TRBJ2-1	TRBV21-1	NA	CASSKVLAGEQFF	TGTGCCAGCAGCAAAGTACTAGCAGGAGAGCAGTTCTTC
NA	TRBJ1-1	TRBV20-1	NA	CSAPGRGHPEAFF	TGCAGTGCTCCCGGCCGAGGACACCCCGAAGCTTTCTTT
NA	TRBJ2-1	TRBV27	few	CASSFDRLSYNEQFF	TGTGCCAGCAGTTTTGACAGACTCTCCTACAATGAGCAGTTCTTC
NA	TRBJ2-3	TRBV11-2	few	CASSTSATQYF	TGTGCCAGCAGCACGTCGGCTACGCAGTATTTT
TRBD2	TRBJ2-1	TRBV7-9	NA	CASSSSGREQFF	TGTGCCAGCAGCTCGAGCGGGAGGGAGCAGTTCTTC
NA	TRBJ1-1	TRBV6-5	NA	CASSYSGRMSTEAFF	TGTGCCAGCAGTTACTCCGGCCGAATGTCCACTGAAGCTTTCTTT
TRBD2	TRBJ2-7	TRBV12-3/TRBV12-4	NA	CASSRTSGPHSYEQYF	TGTGCCAGCAGTAGGACTAGCGGACCCCACTCCTACGAGCAGTACTTC
NA	TRBJ1-5	TRBV4-1	once	CASSQGAGIYSNQPQHF	TGCGCCAGCAGCCAGGGGGCAGGTATCTATAGCAATCAGCCCCAGCATTTT
TRBD1	TRBJ2-5	TRBV10-1	NA	CASSESAFGRGHETQYF	TGCGCCAGCAGTGAGTCAGCCTTTGGCAGGGGGCACGAGACCCAGTACTTC
NA	TRBJ2-5	TRBV6-5	few	CASMLSWKETQYF	TGTGCCAGCATGCTCTCCTGGAAAGAGACCCAGTACTTC
NA	TRBJ1-2	TRBV5-1	many	CASSEEQKNYGYTF	TGCGCCAGCAGCGAAGAGCAGAAGAACTATGGCTACACCTTC
NA	TRBJ2-7	TRBV6-1	NA	CASSEASHNEQYF	TGTGCCAGCAGTGAAGCGTCCCACAATGAGCAGTACTTC
TRBD1	TRBJ1-3	TRBV29-1	NA	CSVEDLDRAAGNTIYF	TGCAGCGTTGAAGATCTGGACAGGGCGGCTGGAAACACCATATATTTT
NA	TRBJ1-1	TRBV28	many	CASSFRGNTEAFF	TGTGCCAGCAGCTTCAGGGGGAACACTGAAGCTTTCTTT
NA	TRBJ2-2	TRBV9	NA	CASSARFEELFF	TGTGCCAGCAGCGCCCGGTTCGAGGAGCTGTTTTTT
NA	TRBJ1-2	TRBV15	NA	CATSRSSGAYDYTF	TGTGCCACCAGCAGATCCTCCGGAGCCTATGACTACACCTTC
NA	TRBJ2-1	TRBV3-1	NA	CASSQEPKGKFYNEQFF	TGTGCCAGCAGCCAAGAACCAAAAGGGAAATTCTACAATGAGCAGTTCTTC
TRBD1	TRBJ2-7	TRBV6-2/TRBV6-3	NA	CASSTTGATNTYEQYF	TGTGCCAGCAGTACGACAGGGGCCACCAATACCTACGAGCAGTACTTC
NA	TRBJ2-7	TRBV12-3/TRBV12-4	NA	CASRNASSYEQYF	TGTGCCAGCAGAAACGCCAGCTCCTACGAGCAGTACTTC
NA	TRBJ2-7	TRBV7-2	few	CASSLVYQGEQYF	TGTGCCAGCAGCTTAGTCTACCAAGGGGAGCAGTACTTC
TRBD1	TRBJ2-7	TRBV4-2	NA	CASSQEAGGGYEQYF	TGTGCCAGCAGCCAAGAGGCAGGGGGCGGGTACGAGCAGTACTTC
NA	TRBJ2-1	TRBV7-8	once	CASSPRLARHEQFF	TGTGCCAGCAGCCCCCGACTGGCAAGGCATGAGCAGTTCTTC
TRBD1	TRBJ2-3	TRBV4-1	many	CASSQDRGWDTQYF	TGCGCCAGCAGCCAGGACAGGGGATGGGATACGCAGTATTTT
NA	TRBJ2-1	TRBV7-9	NA	CASSPDQNNEQFF	TGTGCCAGCAGCCCCGACCAAAACAATGAGCAGTTCTTC
NA	TRBJ2-6	TRBV6-2/TRBV6-3	NA	CASLSDGANVLTF	TGTGCCAGCCTCTCCGACGGGGCCAACGTCCTGACTTTC
NA	TRBJ2-1	TRBV7-9	few	CASSPPRLAYNEQFF	TGTGCCAGCAGCCCACCTAGACTAGCCTACAATGAGCAGTTCTTC
TRBD1	TRBJ2-7	TRBV4-3	NA	CASSQLTGNAYEQYF	TGCGCCAGCAGCCAATTGACAGGGAATGCCTACGAGCAGTACTTC
TRBD1	TRBJ2-1	TRBV3-1	once	CASSQEFPTGGGKETQFF	TGTGCCAGCAGCCAAGAATTCCCAACAGGGGGCGGGAAAGAGACCCAGTTCTTC
NA	TRBJ2-4	TRBV3-1	NA	CASSREQLTKNIQYF	TGTGCCAGCAGCCGTGAACAGCTTACCAAAAACATTCAGTACTTC
NA	TRBJ1-1	TRBV6-2/TRBV6-3	NA	CASSEEIRTEAFF	TGTGCCAGCAGCGAGGAAATCAGAACTGAAGCTTTCTTT
TRBD2	TRBJ2-7	TRBV6-6	NA	CASSPFSGGSYEQYF	TGTGCCAGCAGTCCCTTCAGCGGGGGTTCCTACGAGCAGTACTTC
NA	TRBJ1-3	TRBV4-1	NA	CASSQPRAGSGNTIYF	TGCGCCAGCAGCCAACCCCGGGCTGGCTCTGGAAACACCATATATTTT
NA	TRBJ2-2	TRBV20-1	few	CSASGRMNTGELFF	TGCAGTGCTTCGGGACGGATGAACACCGGGGAGCTGTTTTTT
NA	TRBJ2-3	TRBV28	once	CASSPVGGHTDTQYF	TGTGCCAGCAGTCCCGTCGGAGGCCACACAGATACGCAGTATTTT
NA	TRBJ2-7	TRBV6-2/TRBV6-3	NA	CASSSVDSTYEQYF	TGTGCCAGCAGTTCCGTGGACAGCACTTACGAGCAGTACTTC
TRBD1	TRBJ1-5	TRBV28	once	CASSSNDRGNQPQHF	TGTGCCAGCAGTTCCAACGACAGGGGCAATCAGCCCCAGCATTTT
TRBD1	TRBJ1-5	TRBV4-1	once	CASSPMTGSGNQPQHF	TGCGCCAGCAGCCCAATGACAGGGAGCGGCAATCAGCCCCAGCATTTT
TRBD2	TRBJ2-7	TRBV7-3	few	CASSLKVSGRSWTIEQYF	TGTGCCAGCAGCTTAAAGGTTAGCGGGAGGTCCTGGACTATCGAGCAGTACTTC